What follows is one T cell receptor beta chain and its context. Antigen: not known. The sample belongs to a study of siplizumab effects on memory and regulatory T cells. Study-level findings and limits: Sequences below about 10^-5 frequency were poorly captured, limiting mapping of alloreactive clones. Proliferating CD4+ or CD8+ clones, roughly 80-96% of them, lacked an assignable naive or memory phenotype. Memory T cells appeared less diverse than naive cells, which seemed to contribute substantially to alloresponse. Among mappable alloreactive CD4+ clones, the Treg-derived fraction averaged roughly 70% with siplizumab versus approximately 26% in controls.

CDR1 is GTSNPN, CDR2 SVGIG, per germline (reference sequence). The CDR3 has 12 amino acids. Trimming stripped 3 bases from V and 5 bases from J, with 10 bases between. TCRdb's table, derived via immunoSEQ multiplex PCR, lists solely in-frame clones and lacks some. The data show 90,000 to 120,000 clones, about 95% seen once. The gene calls are TRBV30 and TRBJ1-1; D gene unclear. The sequenced material came from Tregs sorted from blood. The receptor's source is a human donor in good health. The CDR3 DNA follows: TGTGCCTGGAGCGAGCTTGGGACTGAAGCTTTCTTT. Translated: CAWSELGTEAFF.